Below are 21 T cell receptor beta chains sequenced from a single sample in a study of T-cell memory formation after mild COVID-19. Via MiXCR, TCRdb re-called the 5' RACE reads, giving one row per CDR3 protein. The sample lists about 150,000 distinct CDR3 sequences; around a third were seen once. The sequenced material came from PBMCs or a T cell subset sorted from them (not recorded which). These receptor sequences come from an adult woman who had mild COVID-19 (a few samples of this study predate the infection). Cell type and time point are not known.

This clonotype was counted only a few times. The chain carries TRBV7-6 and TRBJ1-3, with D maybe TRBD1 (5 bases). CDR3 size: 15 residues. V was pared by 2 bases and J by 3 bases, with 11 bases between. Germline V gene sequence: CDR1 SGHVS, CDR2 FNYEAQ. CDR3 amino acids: CASSLSGGGGNTIYF. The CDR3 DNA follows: TGTGCCAGCAGCTTATCCGGGGGTGGTGGAAACACCATATATTTT.

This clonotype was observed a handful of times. DNA for the CDR3: TGTGCCAGCTCACCCGGGACAGGGGCTATCAATGAGCAGTTCTTC. This encodes CASSPGTGAINEQFF. V and J are TRBV18 and TRBJ2-1, with 10 positions matching TRBD1. V trimming: 3 bases; J trimming: 6 bases; junction bases outside the gene matches: 5. The CDR3 sequence is 15 residues long. Germline V gives CDR1 KGHSH, CDR2 LQKENI.

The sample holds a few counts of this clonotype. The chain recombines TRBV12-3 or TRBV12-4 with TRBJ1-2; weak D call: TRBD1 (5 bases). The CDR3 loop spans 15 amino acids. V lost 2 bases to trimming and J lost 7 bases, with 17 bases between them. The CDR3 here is CASSLSNEGIGGYTF. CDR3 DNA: TGTGCCAGCAGTTTATCTAATGAGGGGATAGGTGGCTACACCTTC.

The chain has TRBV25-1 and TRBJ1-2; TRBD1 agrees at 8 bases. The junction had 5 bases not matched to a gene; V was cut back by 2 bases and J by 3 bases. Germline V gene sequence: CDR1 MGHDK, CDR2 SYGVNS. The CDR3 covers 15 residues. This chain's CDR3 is CASSEPTGVDYGYTF. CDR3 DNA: TGTGCCAGCAGTGAACCGACAGGGGTTGACTATGGCTACACCTTC.

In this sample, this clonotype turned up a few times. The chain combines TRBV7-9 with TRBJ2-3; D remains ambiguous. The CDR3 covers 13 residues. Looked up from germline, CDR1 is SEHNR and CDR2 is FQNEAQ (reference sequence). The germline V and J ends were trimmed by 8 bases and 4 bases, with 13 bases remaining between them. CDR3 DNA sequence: TGTGCCAGCCAAGTGTATGGTTCAGATACGCAGTATTTT. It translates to CASQVYGSDTQYF.

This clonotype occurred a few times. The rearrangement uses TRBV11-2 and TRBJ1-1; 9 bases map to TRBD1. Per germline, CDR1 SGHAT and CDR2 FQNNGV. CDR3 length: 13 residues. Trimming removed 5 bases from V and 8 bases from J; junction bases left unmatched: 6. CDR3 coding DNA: TGTGCCAGCAGCCTCCGGGACAGGGAGGAAGCTTTCTTT. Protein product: CASSLRDREEAFF.

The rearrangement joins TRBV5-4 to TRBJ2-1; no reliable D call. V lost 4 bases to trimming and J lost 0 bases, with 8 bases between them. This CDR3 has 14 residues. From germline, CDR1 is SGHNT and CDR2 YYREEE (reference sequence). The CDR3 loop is CASSTVGSYNEQFF. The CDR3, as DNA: TGTGCCAGCAGCACCGTGGGCTCCTACAATGAGCAGTTCTTC.

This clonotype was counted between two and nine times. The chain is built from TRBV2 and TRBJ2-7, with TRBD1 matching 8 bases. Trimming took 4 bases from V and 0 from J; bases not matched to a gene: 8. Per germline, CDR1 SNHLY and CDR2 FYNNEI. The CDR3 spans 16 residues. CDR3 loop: CASSGGTGRGSYEQYF. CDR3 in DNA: TGTGCCAGCAGTGGCGGGACAGGTAGAGGCTCCTACGAGCAGTACTTC.

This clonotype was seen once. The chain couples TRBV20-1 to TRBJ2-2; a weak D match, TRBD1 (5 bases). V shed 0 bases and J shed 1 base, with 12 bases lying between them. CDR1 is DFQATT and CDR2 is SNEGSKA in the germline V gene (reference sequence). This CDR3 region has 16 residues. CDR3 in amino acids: CSARDYRFWNTGELFF. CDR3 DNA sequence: TGCAGTGCTAGAGATTACAGGTTTTGGAACACCGGGGAGCTGTTTTTT.

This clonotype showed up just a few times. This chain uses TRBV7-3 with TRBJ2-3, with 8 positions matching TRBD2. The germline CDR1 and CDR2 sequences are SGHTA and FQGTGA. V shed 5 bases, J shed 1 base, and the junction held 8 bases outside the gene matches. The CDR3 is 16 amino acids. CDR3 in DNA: TGTGCCAGCAGCCGCGGGTTGGGACTAGGCACAGATACGCAGTATTTT. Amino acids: CASSRGLGLGTDTQYF.

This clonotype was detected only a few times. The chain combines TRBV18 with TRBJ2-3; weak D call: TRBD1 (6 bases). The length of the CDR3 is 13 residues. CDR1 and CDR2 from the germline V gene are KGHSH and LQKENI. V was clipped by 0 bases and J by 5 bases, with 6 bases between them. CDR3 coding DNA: TGTGCCAGCTCACCACCAGGGGGAGATACGCAGTATTTT. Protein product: CASSPPGGDTQYF.

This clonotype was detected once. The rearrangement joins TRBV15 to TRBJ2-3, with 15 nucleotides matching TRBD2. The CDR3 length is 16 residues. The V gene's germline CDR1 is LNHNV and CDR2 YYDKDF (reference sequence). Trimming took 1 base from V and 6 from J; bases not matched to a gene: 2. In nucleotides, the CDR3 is TGTGCCACCAGCAGAGGGACTAGCGGGGGGGCTGATACGCAGTATTTT. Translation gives CATSRGTSGGADTQYF.

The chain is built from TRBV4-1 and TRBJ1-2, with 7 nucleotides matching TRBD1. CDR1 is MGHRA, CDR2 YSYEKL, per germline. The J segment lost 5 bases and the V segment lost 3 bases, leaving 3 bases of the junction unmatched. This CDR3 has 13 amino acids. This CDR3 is CASSHGTEYGYTF. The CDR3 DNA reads TGCGCCAGCAGCCACGGGACAGAATATGGCTACACCTTC.

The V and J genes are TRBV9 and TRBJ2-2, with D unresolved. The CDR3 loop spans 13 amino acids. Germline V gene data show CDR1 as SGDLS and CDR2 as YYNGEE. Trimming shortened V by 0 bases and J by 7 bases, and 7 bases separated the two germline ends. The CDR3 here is CASSVGDSGELFF. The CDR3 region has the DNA TGTGCCAGCAGCGTAGGGGATAGCGGGGAGCTGTTTTTT. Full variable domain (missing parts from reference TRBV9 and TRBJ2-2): DSGVTQTPKHLITATGQRVTLRCSPRSGDLSVYWYQQSLDQGLQFLIQYYNGEERAKGNILERFSAQQFPDLHSELNLSSLELGDSALYFCASSVGDSGELFFGEGSRLTVL.

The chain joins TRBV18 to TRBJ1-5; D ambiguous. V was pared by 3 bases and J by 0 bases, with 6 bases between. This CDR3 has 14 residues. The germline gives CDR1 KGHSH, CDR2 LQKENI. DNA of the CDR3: TGTGCCAGCTCACCGAACATTAGCAATCAGCCCCAGCATTTT. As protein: CASSPNISNQPQHF. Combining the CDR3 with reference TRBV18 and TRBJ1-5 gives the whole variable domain NAGVMQNPRHLVRRRGQEARLRCSPMKGHSHVYWYRQLPEEGLKFMVYLQKENIIDESGMPKERFSAEFPKEGPSILRIQQVVRGDSAAYFCASSPNISNQPQHFGDGTRLSIL.

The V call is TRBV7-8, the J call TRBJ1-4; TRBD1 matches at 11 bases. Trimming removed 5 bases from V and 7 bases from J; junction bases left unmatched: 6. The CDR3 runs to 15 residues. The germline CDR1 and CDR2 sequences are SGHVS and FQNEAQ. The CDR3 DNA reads TGTGCCAGCAGCCCACCGGGACAGGGGGGTGAAAAACTGTTTTTT. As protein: CASSPPGQGGEKLFF.

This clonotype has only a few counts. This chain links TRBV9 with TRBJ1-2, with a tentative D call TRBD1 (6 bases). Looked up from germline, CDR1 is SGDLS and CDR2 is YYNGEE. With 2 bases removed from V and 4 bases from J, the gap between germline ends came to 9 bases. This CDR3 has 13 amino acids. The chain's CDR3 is CASSVWDTYGYTF. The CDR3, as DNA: TGTGCCAGCAGCGTCTGGGACACCTATGGCTACACCTTC.

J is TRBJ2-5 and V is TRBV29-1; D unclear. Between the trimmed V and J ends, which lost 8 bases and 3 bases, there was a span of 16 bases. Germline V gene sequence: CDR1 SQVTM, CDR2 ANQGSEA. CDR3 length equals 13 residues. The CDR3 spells CSILGRREETQYF. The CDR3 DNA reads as TGCAGCATCCTAGGCAGGCGCGAAGAGACCCAGTACTTC.

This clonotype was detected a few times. The CDR3 is CASSPTPRLAEETQYF. For the CDR3, the DNA is TGTGCCAGCAGTCCTACCCCCCGACTAGCGGAAGAGACCCAGTACTTC. The chain combines TRBV12-3 or TRBV12-4 with TRBJ2-5; TRBD2 agrees at 9 bases. V was pared by 5 bases and J by 3 bases, with 10 bases of the junction left unmatched. The CDR3 runs to 16 residues.

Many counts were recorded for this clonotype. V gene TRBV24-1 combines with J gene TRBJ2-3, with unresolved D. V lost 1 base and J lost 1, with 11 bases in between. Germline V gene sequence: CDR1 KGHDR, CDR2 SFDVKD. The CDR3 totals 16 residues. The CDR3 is CATSDLEFAGTDTQYF. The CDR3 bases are TGTGCCACCAGTGATTTAGAGTTCGCCGGCACAGATACGCAGTATTTT.

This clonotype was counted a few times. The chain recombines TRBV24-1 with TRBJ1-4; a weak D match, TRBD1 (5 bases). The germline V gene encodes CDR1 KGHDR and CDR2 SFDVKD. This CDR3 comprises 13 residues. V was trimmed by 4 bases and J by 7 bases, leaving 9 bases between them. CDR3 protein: CATSDTRVEKLFF. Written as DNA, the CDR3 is TGTGCCACCAGTGACACCAGGGTTGAAAAACTGTTTTTT.